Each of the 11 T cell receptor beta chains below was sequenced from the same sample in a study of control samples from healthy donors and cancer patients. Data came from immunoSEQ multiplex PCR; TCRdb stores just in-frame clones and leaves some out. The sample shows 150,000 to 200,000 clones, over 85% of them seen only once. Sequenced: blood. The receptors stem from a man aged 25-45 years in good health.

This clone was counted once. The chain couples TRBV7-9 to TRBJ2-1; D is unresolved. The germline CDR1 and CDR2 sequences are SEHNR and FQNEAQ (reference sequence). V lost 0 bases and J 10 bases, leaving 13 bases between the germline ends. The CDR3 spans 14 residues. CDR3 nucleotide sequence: TGTGCCAGCAGCTTAGCCCCGGGCGGAAGGGAGCAGTTCTTC. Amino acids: CASSLAPGGREQFF.

CDR3 sequence: CASRGTLLNEKLFF. For the CDR3, the DNA is TGTGCCAGCCGAGGGACACTGCTTAATGAAAAACTGTTTTTT. The chain recombines TRBV19 with TRBJ1-4; a weak D match, TRBD1 (6 bases). The CDR3 runs 14 residues. Trimming shortened V by 9 bases and J by 4 bases, and 15 bases separated the two germline ends. Germline V gene sequence: CDR1 LNHDA, CDR2 SQIVND (reference sequence).

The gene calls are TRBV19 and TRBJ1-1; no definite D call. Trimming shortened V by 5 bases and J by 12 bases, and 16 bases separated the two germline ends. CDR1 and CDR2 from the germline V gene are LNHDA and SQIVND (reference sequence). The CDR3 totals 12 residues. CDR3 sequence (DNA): TGTGCCAGTAGTTTCATTAACGGCCATCCTTTCTTT. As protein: CASSFINGHPFF.

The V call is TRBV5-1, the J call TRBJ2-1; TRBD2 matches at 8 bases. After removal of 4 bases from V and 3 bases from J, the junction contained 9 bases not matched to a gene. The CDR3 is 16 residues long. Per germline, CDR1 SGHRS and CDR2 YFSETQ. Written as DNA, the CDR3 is TGCGCCAGCAGCCCTAAAGCGGGGGCCCGCTACAATGAGCAGTTCTTC. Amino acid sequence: CASSPKAGARYNEQFF.

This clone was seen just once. CDR3 in amino acids: CASSQGLASGILKTQYF. CDR3 coding DNA: TGCGCCAGCAGCCAGGGCCTAGCTAGCGGGATTTTAAAGACCCAGTACTTC. The rearrangement joins TRBV4-1 to TRBJ2-5; 9 nucleotides align to TRBD2. The CDR3 totals 17 residues. From germline, CDR1 is MGHRA and CDR2 YSYEKL. V lost 3 bases and J lost 6; bases outside the gene matches: 14.

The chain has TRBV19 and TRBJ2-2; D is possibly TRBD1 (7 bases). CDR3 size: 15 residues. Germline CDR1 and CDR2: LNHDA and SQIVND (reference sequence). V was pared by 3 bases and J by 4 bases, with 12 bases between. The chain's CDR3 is CASSMQGGPTGELFF. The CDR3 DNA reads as TGTGCCAGTAGTATGCAGGGGGGCCCCACCGGGGAGCTGTTTTTT.

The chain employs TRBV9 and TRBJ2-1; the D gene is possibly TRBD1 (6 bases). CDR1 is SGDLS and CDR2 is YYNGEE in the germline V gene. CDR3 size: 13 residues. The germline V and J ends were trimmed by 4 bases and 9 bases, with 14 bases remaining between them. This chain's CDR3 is CASSSRGEGEQFF. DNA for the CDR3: TGTGCCAGCAGCTCCAGGGGTGAGGGTGAGCAGTTCTTC.

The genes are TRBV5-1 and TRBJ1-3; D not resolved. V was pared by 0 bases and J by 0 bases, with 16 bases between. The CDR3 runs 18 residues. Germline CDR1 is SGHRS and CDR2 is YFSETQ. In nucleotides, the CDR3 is TGCGCCAGCAGCTTGGGGACCAGGTCCGTTTCCTCTGGAAACACCATATATTTT. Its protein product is CASSLGTRSVSSGNTIYF.

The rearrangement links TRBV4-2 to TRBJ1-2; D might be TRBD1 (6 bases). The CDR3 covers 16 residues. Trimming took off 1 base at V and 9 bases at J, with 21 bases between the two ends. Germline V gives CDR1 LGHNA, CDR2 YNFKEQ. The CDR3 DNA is TGTGCCAGCAGCCAAGCTGGGGGCGCTGGCTCTCTACGCTACACCTTC. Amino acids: CASSQAGGAGSLRYTF.

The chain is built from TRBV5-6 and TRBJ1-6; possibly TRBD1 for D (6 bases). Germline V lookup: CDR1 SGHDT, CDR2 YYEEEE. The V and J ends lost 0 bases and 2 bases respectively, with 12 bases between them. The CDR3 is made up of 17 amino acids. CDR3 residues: CASSLGHRVTYNSPLHF. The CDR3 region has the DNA TGTGCCAGCAGCTTGGGTCACAGGGTAACCTATAATTCACCCCTCCACTTT.

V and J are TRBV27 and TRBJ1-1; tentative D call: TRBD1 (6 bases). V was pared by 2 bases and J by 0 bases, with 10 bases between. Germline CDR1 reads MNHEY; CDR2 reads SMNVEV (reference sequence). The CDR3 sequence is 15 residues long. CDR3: CASSLQGTMNTEAFF. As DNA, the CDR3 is TGTGCCAGCAGTTTACAGGGGACCATGAACACTGAAGCTTTCTTT.